Shown below are 5 T cell receptor beta chains from a single sample sequenced in a study of T cells in Graves' hyperthyroidism and ophthalmopathy. TCR beta CDR3 regions were amplified from RNA. Primed by the HTBI set, a first-round RT-PCR was run on the TCR CDR3. MiXCR, run by TCRdb on the multiplex PCR reads, gives a single entry per CDR3 protein. The sample carries some 400,000 distinct CDR3 sequences, 15% to 20% recorded once. The sample was blood. Receptors were obtained from a woman aged 18-29 years with Graves' hyperthyroidism.

This sequence joins TRBV12-3 or TRBV12-4 and TRBJ1-1, with 7 bases lining up with TRBD1. The CDR3 has 14 amino acids. V was clipped by 3 bases and J by 6 bases; unmatched bases: 7. The CDR3 DNA is TGTGCCAGCAGTTTTCAAGGGGGCAACGCTGAAGCTTTCTTT. This translates into CASSFQGGNAEAFF.

This clonotype was seen many times. CDR3 sequence: CASSGGLGIQYEQYF. In DNA, the CDR3 is TGCGCCAGCAGCGGGGGCTTAGGGATTCAGTACGAGCAGTACTTC. V usage is TRBV5-1 and J usage is TRBJ2-7, with TRBD1 as a possible D gene (6 bases). Trimming took 4 bases from V and 4 from J, leaving 18 bases between them. This CDR3 comprises 15 residues. Germline CDR1 is SGHRS and CDR2 is YFSETQ.

This clonotype was detected ten times or more. The chain combines TRBV12-3 or TRBV12-4 with TRBJ2-5; D ambiguous. V lost 6 bases and J 5 bases, leaving 10 bases between the germline ends. The CDR3 is 12 residues long. CDR3 residues: CASSSLWETQYF. DNA of the CDR3: TGTGCCAGCAGCTCCCTATGGGAGACCCAGTACTTC.

This clonotype has ten or more counts. The chain couples TRBV6-5 to TRBJ1-1; no clear D gene. V was trimmed by 7 bases and J by 1 base, leaving 16 bases between them. Germline V gene data show CDR1 as MNHEY and CDR2 as SVGAGI. The CDR3 has 15 residues. The CDR3 DNA follows: TGTGCCAGCACCCCGGGGTTTATGAGGAACACTGAAGCTTTCTTT. Its translation is CASTPGFMRNTEAFF.

This clonotype was found many times. The chain carries TRBV19 and TRBJ1-1; D may be TRBD1 (6 bases). The CDR3 has 15 residues. The V gene's germline CDR1 is LNHDA and CDR2 SQIVND (reference sequence). Trimming shortened V by 8 bases and J by 1 base, and 17 bases separated the two germline ends. CDR3 protein: CASRTFGQPNTEAFF. The CDR3 nucleotides read TGTGCCAGTCGAACCTTCGGACAGCCGAACACTGAAGCTTTCTTT.